The 18 T cell receptor beta chains given below trace back to one sample, sequenced in a study of PD-1 blockade in classical Hodgkin lymphoma. Profiling relied on immunoSEQ multiplex PCR, and the TCRdb table lists in-frame clones only, not all of them. Here the sample spans nearly 60,000 clones, less than 95% being singletons. All patients relapsed after autologous stem cell transplantation, and brentuximab vedotin exposure varied. The sample here was peripheral blood mononuclear cells (PBMCs), taken before the second cycle of nivolumab. These receptor sequences come from a human donor with classical Hodgkin lymphoma.

V is TRBV15 and J is TRBJ2-2, with D possibly matching TRBD1 (6 bases). The germline gives CDR1 LNHNV, CDR2 YYDKDF (reference sequence). Trimming pared 2 bases from V and 6 bases from J, leaving 13 bases between. The CDR3 is 15 amino acids. DNA for the CDR3: TGTGCCACCAGCAGACCTACCCAGGGGTCCGGGGAGCTGTTTTTT. It yields the protein CATSRPTQGSGELFF. Drawing the rest from reference TRBV15 and TRBJ2-2, the complete variable domain is DAMVIQNPRYQVTQFGKPVTLSCSQTLNHNVMYWYQQKSSQAPKLLFHYYDKDFNNEADTPDNFQSRRPNTSFCFLDIRSPGLGDTAMYLCATSRPTQGSGELFFGEGSRLTVL.

This clone is a singleton in its sample. This rearrangement joins TRBV19 to TRBJ2-7; TRBD1 aligns across 9 bases. This CDR3 spans 15 amino acids. Germline V gene sequence: CDR1 LNHDA, CDR2 SQIVND (reference sequence). Trimming cost V 3 bases and J 2 bases; bases outside gene matches: 5. This CDR3 reads CASSIGQGPTYEQYF. CDR3 DNA: TGTGCCAGTAGTATTGGACAGGGGCCAACCTACGAGCAGTACTTC.

This rearrangement joins TRBV10-3 to TRBJ2-2, with TRBD1 identical over 12 bases. The CDR3 covers 18 residues. The V gene end was trimmed by 4 bases and the J gene end by 6 bases; junction bases not matched to a gene: 12. The germline CDR1 and CDR2 sequences are ENHRY and SYGVKD. CDR3 nucleotides: TGTGCCATCAGTGCTGGGACAGGGGGCATTGTAGTTTCCGGGGAGCTGTTTTTT. Protein: CAISAGTGGIVVSGELFF.

The chain joins TRBV18 to TRBJ2-2; D is unresolved. The V gene lost 3 bases and the J gene lost 0 bases, with 2 bases spanning the gap. The CDR3 is made up of 13 amino acids. CDR1 and CDR2 from the germline V gene are KGHSH and LQKENI. The CDR3: CASSPANTGELFF. The DNA of the CDR3 is TGTGCCAGCTCACCCGCGAACACCGGGGAGCTGTTTTTT.

In its sample, this clone was seen once. The genes are TRBV6-6 and TRBJ1-1; the D gene is possibly TRBD1 (5 bases). The CDR3 contains 14 residues. Germline loops: CDR1 MNHNY, CDR2 SVGAGI (reference sequence). Trimming removed 6 bases at V and 3 bases at J, with 14 bases between. The CDR3: CASRAGVSYTEAFF. In DNA form, the CDR3 reads TGTGCCAGCAGGGCGGGGGTATCGTACACTGAAGCTTTCTTT.

The chain's CDR3 is CAWSNDRVTLTKNIQYF. DNA for the CDR3: TGTGCCTGGAGTAATGACAGGGTTACTTTAACCAAAAACATTCAGTACTTC. The chain joins TRBV30 to TRBJ2-4, with TRBD1 identical over 7 bases. Germline V gene sequence: CDR1 GTSNPN, CDR2 SVGIG (reference sequence). The CDR3 is 17 amino acids. V lost 2 bases to trimming and J lost 2 bases; unmatched junction nucleotides: 12.

V gene TRBV25-1 combines with J gene TRBJ1-2, with 7 bases identical to TRBD1. Per the germline V gene, CDR1 is MGHDK and CDR2 is SYGVNS. Trimming at V came to 7 bases and at J to 4 bases, leaving 0 bases not matched to a gene. This CDR3 is built from 11 residues. The CDR3 DNA sequence: TGTGCCAGCACAGGGGGCTATGGCTACACCTTC. Residues: CASTGGYGYTF.

The chain has TRBV7-9 and TRBJ2-1, with D perhaps TRBD2 (5 bases). V was cut by 2 bases and J by 9 bases, with 8 bases left in between. The CDR3 spans 12 residues. Germline assignment: CDR1 SEHNR and CDR2 FQNEAQ (reference sequence). CDR3 sequence: CASSLREPEQFF. The CDR3 coding sequence is TGTGCCAGCAGCTTAAGGGAGCCTGAGCAGTTCTTC.

V usage is TRBV27 and J usage is TRBJ1-5; D is ambiguous. Germline CDR1 is MNHEY and CDR2 is SMNVEV (reference sequence). The CDR3 totals 13 residues. The V end lost 8 bases, the J end lost 4 bases, and 12 bases lay between the germline ends. CDR3 loop: CASGSPSNQPQHF. The CDR3, as DNA: TGTGCCAGCGGCTCCCCCTCAAATCAGCCCCAGCATTTT.

For the CDR3, the DNA is TGTGCCAGTAGGACAATGGAGACCCAGTACTTC. It codes for CASRTMETQYF. This chain links TRBV19 with TRBJ2-5; D is unclear. V was trimmed by 6 bases and J by 5 bases, leaving 7 bases between them. The germline gives CDR1 LNHDA, CDR2 SQIVND (reference sequence). This CDR3 contains 11 residues. The entire variable domain, with the rest obtained from reference TRBV19 and TRBJ2-5, is as follows: DGGITQSPKYLFRKEGQNVTLSCEQNLNHDAMYWYRQDPGQGLRLIYYSQIVNDFQKGDIAEGYSVSREKKESFPLTVTSAQKNPTAFYLCASRTMETQYFGPGTRLLVL.

The CDR3 DNA is TGTGCCAGCAGCTCTCCGGGGGTACCCGAAGCTTTCTTT. Its protein product is CASSSPGVPEAFF. The gene calls are TRBV7-2 and TRBJ1-1, with D possibly TRBD1 on 5 matching bases. Germline CDR1 and CDR2: SGHTA and FQGNSA. This CDR3 spans 13 amino acids. V lost 4 bases, J lost 8 bases, and 14 bases lay in between.

The rearrangement links TRBV4-2 to TRBJ2-5; D is unclear. The CDR3 contains 12 residues. Germline lookup yields CDR1 LGHNA and CDR2 YNFKEQ. V lost 4 bases and J lost 5, with 8 bases in between. Written as DNA, the CDR3 is TGTGCCAGCAGCCTCTTAGCCGAGACCCAGTACTTC. This codes for CASSLLAETQYF.

The gene calls are TRBV7-9 and TRBJ1-1, with D hard to call. The CDR3 consists of 18 residues. Trimming pared 2 bases from V and 4 bases from J, leaving 23 bases between. Looked up from germline, CDR1 is SEHNR and CDR2 is FQNEAQ (reference sequence). The CDR3 DNA follows: TGTGCCAGCAGCTTAACCCCAGCCCCTCGTTTCGGTGGCACTGAAGCTTTCTTT. Its translation is CASSLTPAPRFGGTEAFF.

The rearrangement uses TRBV9 and TRBJ1-3; D is possibly TRBD1 (5 bases). Germline loops: CDR1 SGDLS, CDR2 YYNGEE. V was cut by 0 bases and J by 2 bases, with 9 bases left in between. This CDR3 contains 15 residues. In DNA, the CDR3 is TGTGCCAGCAGCGTAGCGGGGGGAACTGGAAACACCATATATTTT. Translation gives CASSVAGGTGNTIYF.

The gene calls are TRBV5-1 and TRBJ2-7; D call uncertain. V was pared by 4 bases and J by 10 bases, with 15 bases between. The CDR3 extends over 12 amino acids. The germline V gene encodes CDR1 SGHRS and CDR2 YFSETQ. The CDR3 sequence: CASSRDRTHQYF. The CDR3 DNA is TGCGCCAGCAGCAGAGACCGTACCCATCAGTACTTC.

The V gene is TRBV5-6, the J gene TRBJ2-5; D ambiguous. The germline V gene has CDR1 SGHDT and CDR2 YYEEEE. Trimming took 1 base from V and 1 from J, leaving 5 bases between them. The CDR3 consists of 13 residues. In DNA, the CDR3 is TGTGCCAGCAGCTTGTTTACCCAAGAGACCCAGTACTTC. It codes for CASSLFTQETQYF.

The chain carries TRBV5-4 and TRBJ2-2, with D maybe TRBD1 (5 bases). Trimming shortened V by 4 bases and J by 2 bases, and 12 bases separated the two germline ends. This CDR3 contains 15 residues. Germline values: CDR1 SGHNT, CDR2 YYREEE (reference sequence). The CDR3 nucleotides are TGTGCCAGCAGCACGCTGACAGAAAACACCGGGGAGCTGTTTTTT. It is translated as CASSTLTENTGELFF.

A single count supports this clone. This rearrangement joins TRBV21-1 to TRBJ1-2. TRBV21-1 is classified as a pseudogene. The CDR3 is 23 residues long. The CDR3 DNA reads TGTGCCAGCAGCAAAGAAGCGCCGCTGGAACCCGTCGAAGCGTCCGGGCTTCGTCACGGCTACACCTTC. Protein sequence: CASSKEAPLEPVEASGLRHGYTF.